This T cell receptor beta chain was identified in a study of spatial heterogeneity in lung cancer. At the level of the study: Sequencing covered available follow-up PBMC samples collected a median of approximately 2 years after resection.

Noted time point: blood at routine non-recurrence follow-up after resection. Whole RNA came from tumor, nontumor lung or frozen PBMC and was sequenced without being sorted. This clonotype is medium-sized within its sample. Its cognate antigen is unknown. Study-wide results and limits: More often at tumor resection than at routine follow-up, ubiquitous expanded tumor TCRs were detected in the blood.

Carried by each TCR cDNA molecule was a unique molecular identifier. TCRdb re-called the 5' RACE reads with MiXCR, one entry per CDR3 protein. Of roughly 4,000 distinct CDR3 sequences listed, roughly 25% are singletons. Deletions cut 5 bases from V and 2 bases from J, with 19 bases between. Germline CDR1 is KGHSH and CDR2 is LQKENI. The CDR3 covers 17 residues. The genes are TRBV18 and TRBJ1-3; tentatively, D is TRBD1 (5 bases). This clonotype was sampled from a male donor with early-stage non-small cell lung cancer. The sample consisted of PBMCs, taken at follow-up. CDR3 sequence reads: CASSIQRQPVPGNTIYF. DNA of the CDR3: TGTGCCAGCTCAATCCAGAGACAGCCAGTCCCTGGAAACACCATATATTTT.